This T cell receptor beta chain was recovered during a study of response to subunit inactivated influenza vaccine. TCRdb reprocessed the RT-PCR reads with MiXCR, giving one entry per CDR3 protein. Of some 800,000 distinct CDR3 sequences in the sample, around 21% are singletons; the top ten hold 10%. In germline, CDR1 is LGHNA, CDR2 YNFKEQ. The CDR3 runs to 17 residues. Trimming took 0 bases from V and 9 from J; bases not matched to a gene: 14. Source: PBMCs from blood, taken roughly 5 days after vaccination. The chain carries TRBV4-2 and TRBJ2-1; 7 bases are a match to TRBD1. This TCR was sampled from a man aged 50-60 years who received an inactivated influenza vaccine. Here the CDR3 DNA reads TGTGCCAGCAGCCAAGACGATTTGAGGGGGCTTTACGGTGAGCAGTTCTTC. Translation: CASSQDDLRGLYGEQFF.